This is a list of T cell receptor beta chains from one sample in a study of CD8+ T cells in alopecia areata. Profiling relied on immunoSEQ multiplex PCR, and the TCRdb table lists in-frame clones only, not all of them. The table lists 35,000 to 45,000 clones, roughly 90% of them singletons. This sample comprised CD8+ T cells sorted from blood, obtained at week 24, from a patient treated with tofacitinib. These receptors originate from a human donor with alopecia areata. The CDR3 runs from the conserved cysteine through the conserved F or W. The D gene is left open where the match is weak. Clone size is stated in some rows and not others, as once, few, many or a class when expanded.

TRBJ2-7 | - | - | TRBV28 | TGTGCCAGCAACCAAATCCGGGACGGACCCTACGAGCAGTACTTC | CASNQIRDGPYEQYF
TRBJ2-7 | once | - | TRBV7-2 | TGTGCCAGCAGCCGACGATCCACAACCTACGAGCAGTACTTC | CASSRRSTTYEQYF
TRBJ2-2 | - | - | TRBV21-1 | TGTGCCAGCAGCACCTCCAGGGGCTTCGCGAACACCGGGGAGCTGTTTTTT | CASSTSRGFANTGELFF
TRBJ1-2 | - | - | TRBV7-9 | TGTGCCAGCAGCCTCTCGAGCCTCCCTAACTATGGCTACACCTTC | CASSLSSLPNYGYTF
TRBJ2-7 | - | - | TRBV9 | TGTGCCAGCAGCGTTTACAGGGACTCCTACGAGCAGTACTTC | CASSVYRDSYEQYF
TRBJ2-3 | - | TRBD1 | TRBV30 | TGTGCCTGGAGTCCCGGACAGGGCCCAGATACGCAGTATTTT | CAWSPGQGPDTQYF
TRBJ2-4 | - | - | TRBV7-9 | TGTGCCAGCAGCTTCCGGGAAAAAAACATTCAGTACTTC | CASSFREKNIQYF
TRBJ2-7 | - | - | TRBV19 | TGTGCCAGTAGTATCTCATCGGGAAATCCCTACGAGCAGTACTTC | CASSISSGNPYEQYF
TRBJ2-3 | - | - | TRBV29-1 | TGCAGCGTTGAAGATGGGGTCCGCACAGATACGCAGTATTTT | CSVEDGVRTDTQYF
TRBJ1-1 | few | TRBD1 | TRBV11-2 | TGTGCCAGCAGCCCACTCGCAGGGGGAAAGAACACTGAAGCTTTCTTT | CASSPLAGGKNTEAFF
TRBJ1-1 | - | TRBD1 | TRBV6-5 | TGTGCCAGCAGTTGGGACAGCCCGAACACTGAAGCTTTCTTT | CASSWDSPNTEAFF
TRBJ2-1 | - | - | TRBV29-1 | TGCAGCGTTGAAGATATCGCGGGGCGTCCCTACAATGAGCAGTTCTTC | CSVEDIAGRPYNEQFF
TRBJ2-3 | - | - | TRBV11-2 | TGTGCCAGCAGATTCCGCACAGATACGCAGTATTTT | CASRFRTDTQYF
TRBJ2-7 | - | TRBD1 | TRBV27 | TGTGCCAGCACCCGGACAGGGGACTACGAGCAGTACTTC | CASTRTGDYEQYF
TRBJ2-7 | - | - | TRBV6-5 | TGTGCCAGCAGTTACTCTGGTATTAGCTCCTACGAGCAGTACTTC | CASSYSGISSYEQYF
TRBJ2-7 | - | - | TRBV30 | TGTGCCTGGAGTGCCACAGGGCTGGACGAGCAGTACTTC | CAWSATGLDEQYF
TRBJ2-7 | - | TRBD1 | TRBV25-1 | TGTGCCAGCAGTGAACCGGGACAGGGACCCCACGAGCAGTACTTC | CASSEPGQGPHEQYF
TRBJ2-7 | once | - | TRBV30 | TGTGCCTGGAGTGGCGAAGGGGTCGCAGGCTACGAGCAGTACTTC | CAWSGEGVAGYEQYF
TRBJ2-1 | - | TRBD2 | TRBV4-3 | TGCGCCAGCAGAACCTCTAGCGGGCCATACAATGAGCAGTTCTTC | CASRTSSGPYNEQFF
TRBJ2-7 | - | TRBD1 | TRBV7-9 | TGTGCCAGCAGCTTAGTAGGGGGACAGGGGGCCTACGAGCAGTACTTC | CASSLVGGQGAYEQYF
TRBJ2-1 | once | TRBD2 | TRBV28 | TGTGCCAGCAGTTTTAGCGGGGGACCTAACAATGAGCAGTTCTTC | CASSFSGGPNNEQFF
TRBJ2-1 | - | TRBD1 | TRBV2 | TGTGCCAGCAGTCTACCGGGACAGGGTGACAATGAGCAGTTCTTC | CASSLPGQGDNEQFF
TRBJ2-2 | once | TRBD1 | TRBV7-9 | TGTGCCAGCCTGGGACAGGCGAACACCGGGGAGCTGTTTTTT | CASLGQANTGELFF
TRBJ1-4 | - | - | TRBV11-2 | TGTGCCAGCAGCTTAGCAGGGGAGGGAAAAAAACTGTTTTTT | CASSLAGEGKKLFF
TRBJ1-1 | - | - | TRBV4-1 | TGCGCCAGCAGCCGACTCAGCAGGGAGGACACTGAAGCTTTCTTT | CASSRLSREDTEAFF
TRBJ2-3 | - | TRBD2 | TRBV2 | TGTGCCAGTCCCCCTGGCGGGGGGGCCCCAGATACGCAGTATTTT | CASPPGGGAPDTQYF
TRBJ2-7 | - | - | TRBV19 | TGTGCCAGTAGTATTGGGGGCACCTACGAGCAGTACTTC | CASSIGGTYEQYF
TRBJ2-3 | - | - | TRBV28 | TGTGCCAGCAGTTTTTACACAGATACGCAGTATTTT | CASSFYTDTQYF
TRBJ2-3 | - | - | TRBV5-6 | TGTGCCAGCAGCGGAGGCGGCACAGATACGCAGTATTTT | CASSGGGTDTQYF
TRBJ2-1 | - | TRBD2 | TRBV27 | TGTGCCAGCAGACTAGCGGGGGCCCTGGTTTACAATGAGCAGTTCTTC | CASRLAGALVYNEQFF
TRBJ2-7 | once | - | TRBV11-1 | TGTGCCAGCAGCTGGGACAACTACGAGCAGTACTTC | CASSWDNYEQYF
TRBJ1-2 | - | - | TRBV28 | TGTGCCAGCAGCGCACAACAGGAGATTACCTATGGCTACACCTTC | CASSAQQEITYGYTF
TRBJ2-3 | - | TRBD2 | TRBV10-3 | TGTGCCATCAGTGCCGGGACTAGCGCCACAGATACGCAGTATTTT | CAISAGTSATDTQYF